These T cell receptor beta chains were read from a single sample in a study of beta chain features in type 1 diabetes. Libraries were prepared by immunoSEQ multiplex PCR; TCRdb keeps only in-frame clonotypes and omits some of them. The sample has about 740,000 clones, over 10% seen once. The source material was naive CD4+ T cells from blood. These receptor sequences come from a man between 18 and 29 years old with type 1 diabetes. CDR3s include the opening cysteine and the closing phenylalanine or tryptophan. Each record gives: clone size, V gene, D gene, J gene, CDR3 DNA, CDR3 protein. A D gene is named only where the DNA matches it firmly. Clone size is shown for a subset of rows, as once, few, many or a class of expanded clone.

.,TRBV19,TRBD1,TRBJ2-7,TGTGCCAGTAGTATCGAAGGACAGGGTGTGATATACGAGCAGTACTTC,CASSIEGQGVIYEQYF
.,TRBV10-3,.,TRBJ1-4,TGTGCCACCGCCGCAGGGAAATCTAATGAAAAACTGTTTTTT,CATAAGKSNEKLFF
.,TRBV4-1,.,TRBJ2-7,TGCGCCAGCAGCCAAGAGAACTTTGGGCAGTACTTC,CASSQENFGQYF
.,TRBV7-2,.,TRBJ1-5,TGTGCCAGCAGCAAGGGGGTTTCAGGCAATCAGCCCCAGCATTTT,CASSKGVSGNQPQHF
few,TRBV10-3,TRBD1,TRBJ2-7,TGTGCCATCAGCTCGGGACAGGGGGCGGGCGAGCAGTACTTC,CAISSGQGAGEQYF
.,TRBV4-1,.,TRBJ1-6,TGCGCCAGCAGCCAGGGGAGTCAGCAGGGGTATTCACCCCTCCACTTT,CASSQGSQQGYSPLHF
few,TRBV7-2,.,TRBJ1-1,TGTGCCAGCAGCTTATACCCTGGTGGGGACACTGAAGCTTTCTTT,CASSLYPGGDTEAFF
few,TRBV30,.,TRBJ2-2,TGTGCCGGAGGACAGACCCCATATGCGAACACCGGGGAGCTGTTTTTT,CAGGQTPYANTGELFF
few,TRBV6-4,.,TRBJ1-2,TGTGCCAGCAGTGACTCGGGGACGGATGACTCATTTATCTCTTTC,CASSDSGTDDSFISF
few,TRBV6-5,TRBD1,TRBJ2-7,TGTGCCAGCAGTTGGGTGGGACAGGGGTTCAACGAGCAGTACTTC,CASSWVGQGFNEQYF
few,TRBV5-1,.,TRBJ1-1,TGCGCCAGCAGCTTCGACATGAACACTGAAGCTTTCTTT,CASSFDMNTEAFF
few,TRBV25-1,.,TRBJ2-7,TGTGCCAGCAGTGAAACTATCCTCTCCTACGAGCAGTACTTC,CASSETILSYEQYF
few,TRBV5-4,TRBD1,TRBJ1-2,TGTGCCAGCAGCTCACCCGGACAGGGTGACTATGGCTACACCTTC,CASSSPGQGDYGYTF
few,TRBV10-3,.,TRBJ1-1,TGTGCCATCAAGCTCCCTGAAACTGAAGCTTTCTTT,CAIKLPETEAFF
.,TRBV14,.,TRBJ2-7,TGTGCCAGCAGCCAAACCGACAGGTTGTGGACCTACGAGCAGTACTTC,CASSQTDRLWTYEQYF
.,TRBV5-6,.,TRBJ2-3,TGTGCCAGCAGCTTGACAGGACCACTCCGCACAGATACGCAGTATTTT,CASSLTGPLRTDTQYF
once,TRBV5-4,.,TRBJ2-3,TGTGCCAGCAGCTTGGCCGACTTTAGCACAGATACGCAGTATTTT,CASSLADFSTDTQYF
.,TRBV12-5,.,TRBJ2-3,TGTGCTAGTGGTTTGGCTAGGGACACCCATCCAGATACGCAGTATTTT,CASGLARDTHPDTQYF
.,TRBV7-6,TRBD1,TRBJ1-6,TGTGCCAGCAGCTTGGGACAGGGAGGATATAGTTCACCCCTCCACTTT,CASSLGQGGYSSPLHF
few,TRBV10-3,.,TRBJ1-5,TGTGCCATCAGTGGAGGGGGTGTGGACCAGCCCCAGCATTTT,CAISGGGVDQPQHF
.,TRBV5-1,.,TRBJ1-5,TGCGCCAGCAGCTGGGGACCCCAAAATCAGCCCCAGCATTTT,CASSWGPQNQPQHF
.,TRBV5-1,.,TRBJ2-5,TGCGCCAGCAGTTCCGGAGTTTCCCGACAGGAGACCCAGTACTTC,CASSSGVSRQETQYF
.,TRBV5-4,TRBD1,TRBJ1-1,TGTGCCAGCAGCCTGGACAGGAGCATGAACACTGAAGCTTTCTTT,CASSLDRSMNTEAFF
few,TRBV21-1,.,TRBJ2-5,TGTGCCAGCAGTCGATCCGGGACCCAGTACTTC,CASSRSGTQYF
.,TRBV6-1,TRBD1,TRBJ1-1,TGTGCCAGCAGTGCCGGGCAGGGGGCGATTCTTTACGGCACTGAAGCTTTCTTT,CASSAGQGAILYGTEAFF
.,TRBV18,.,TRBJ2-5,TGTGCCAGCTCACCTAGAGAGGGGCAAGAGACCCAGTACTTC,CASSPREGQETQYF
.,TRBV15,.,TRBJ1-4,TGTGCCACCAGCAGAAAGGGGGCAACTAATGAAAAACTGTTTTTT,CATSRKGATNEKLFF
few,TRBV15,TRBD1,TRBJ1-1,TGTGCCACCAGCGCGCAAGGCAGGGGGCAAACTGAAGCTTTCTTT,CATSAQGRGQTEAFF
.,TRBV7-2,.,TRBJ1-2,TGTGCCAGCAGCTTAGGCACAGTTAACTATGGCTACACCTTC,CASSLGTVNYGYTF
few,TRBV6-6,TRBD1,TRBJ2-5,TGTGCCAGCAGTACAGACGACAGGGGCCACCATCGGGCCCAGTACTTC,CASSTDDRGHHRAQYF
few,TRBV7-8,.,TRBJ2-4,TGTGCCAGCAGCCTCGACAGTGGGGCGGCCAAAAACATTCAGTACTTC,CASSLDSGAAKNIQYF
.,TRBV5-1,.,TRBJ1-5,TGCGCCAGCAGCAGGACACAGAGCAATCAGCCCCAGCATTTT,CASSRTQSNQPQHF
few,TRBV29-1,TRBD1,TRBJ2-7,TGCAGCGCCGTGGGACAGGACTCCTACGAGCAGTACTTC,CSAVGQDSYEQYF
few,TRBV15,.,TRBJ1-1,TGTGCCACCGGGGCAGGTCAAGGAGCTTTCTTT,CATGAGQGAFF
few,TRBV30,.,TRBJ1-6,TGTGCCTGGAGTGGACAGCGCTCCTATAATTCACCCCTCCACTTT,CAWSGQRSYNSPLHF
few,TRBV28,TRBD1,TRBJ1-5,TGTGCCAGCGGGACAGGGAAGAGGAATTTGGGGGCTCGCCAGCATTTT,CASGTGKRNLGARQHF
.,TRBV2,TRBD2,TRBJ2-5,TGTGCCAGCAGTCTTACTAGCGGGGGTACGACCCAGTACTTC,CASSLTSGGTTQYF
.,TRBV5-4,TRBD1,TRBJ2-1,TGTGCCAGCAGCTTGGCCGGGACAGGGGTATTCGGTGAGCAGTTCTTC,CASSLAGTGVFGEQFF
.,TRBV19,.,TRBJ2-7,TGTGCCAGTAGTATGTCCTCGGGGGGCTCGTACGAGCAGTACTTC,CASSMSSGGSYEQYF
few,TRBV2,TRBD1,TRBJ1-2,TGTGCCAGCAGAGCCGGGACAGAGTATGGCTATGGCTACACCTTC,CASRAGTEYGYGYTF
.,TRBV5-1,.,TRBJ2-7,TGCGCCAGCAGCTTGCGGGATCTGGGCGAGCAGTACTTC,CASSLRDLGEQYF
.,TRBV10-3,.,TRBJ2-5,TGTGCCATCAGTAGTCAGCAAGAGACCCAGTACTTC,CAISSQQETQYF
.,TRBV28,.,TRBJ2-7,TGTGCCAGCAGTTTCCCGGAGGTCGGCGAGCAGTACTTC,CASSFPEVGEQYF
.,TRBV2,.,TRBJ2-1,TGTGCCAGCAACATACTAGCTATAACGTACAATGAGCAGTTCTTC,CASNILAITYNEQFF
.,TRBV4-1,TRBD1,TRBJ1-2,TGCGCCAGCAGCCAAGATACAGGGGGCGCGTACTATGGCTACACCTTC,CASSQDTGGAYYGYTF
few,TRBV2,.,TRBJ2-5,TGTGCCAGCAGCTACACAGGGACCCAGTACTTC,CASSYTGTQYF
.,TRBV29-1,TRBD1,TRBJ2-1,TGCAGCGCCACGCCGGGACAGGGTAACAATGAGCAGTTCTTC,CSATPGQGNNEQFF
few,TRBV29-1,TRBD1,TRBJ1-5,TGCAGCGTTTCCAGGGGGAATAGCAATCAGCCCCAGCATTTT,CSVSRGNSNQPQHF
few,TRBV2,.,TRBJ1-1,TGTGCCAGCAGTGATTGGGTTTTGAACACTGAAGCTTTCTTT,CASSDWVLNTEAFF